This T cell receptor beta chain originates from a study of T cell repertoires in aging, cancer and after chemotherapy. Background on the study: The full dataset contained 7 million to 9.5 million TCR reads.

A note on this clonotype: No antigen is known for it.

TCR beta rearrangements were amplified from peripheral blood genomic DNA. Findings and limits, study-wide: Across the chemotherapy interval, each cancer cohort showed higher median generation probability, suggesting thymic rebound. In hematological cancer patients, infiltrated lymphoid organs may have impaired thymic emigration or peripheral T cell expansion. The repertoire data cannot show anything about immunological memory following chemotherapy.

This CDR3 contains 13 residues. Per germline, CDR1 MNHNY and CDR2 SVGAGI (reference sequence). V gave up 6 bases and J gave up 3 bases, with 12 bases separating them. TRB rearrangements spanning V, D and J were amplified using mixed TRB-A/B primers. Using its own MiXCR run on the multiplex PCR reads, TCRdb lists one record per CDR3 protein. The sample yields 2,000 or so distinct CDR3 sequences, roughly a third seen once. V and J are TRBV6-6 and TRBJ2-7, with D perhaps matching TRBD1 (6 bases). This receptor was obtained from a human donor with a blood cancer. The sequencing sample was made of blood. The CDR3 DNA reads as TGTGCCAGCAGCCGTACAGGGTTCTACGAGCAGTACTTC. As protein: CASSRTGFYEQYF.